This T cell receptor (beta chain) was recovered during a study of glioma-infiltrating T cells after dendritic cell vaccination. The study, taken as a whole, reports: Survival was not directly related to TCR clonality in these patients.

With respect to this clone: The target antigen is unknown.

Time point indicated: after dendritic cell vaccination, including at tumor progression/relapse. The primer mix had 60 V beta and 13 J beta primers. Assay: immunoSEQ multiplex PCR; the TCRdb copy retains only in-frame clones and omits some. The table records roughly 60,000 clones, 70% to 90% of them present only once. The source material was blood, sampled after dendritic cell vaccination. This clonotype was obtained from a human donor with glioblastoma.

The DNA for the CDR3 is TGTGCCAGCAGCTCCCAGACAGGGGAGGGTCTCTACGAGCAGTACTTC. It yields the protein CASSSQTGEGLYEQYF. The V gene is TRBV11-3, the J gene TRBJ2-5; D is perhaps TRBD1 (8 bases). The J call is uncertain, as TRBJ2-7 better fits the DNA end. The CDR3 sequence is 16 residues long. The V gene's germline CDR1 is SGHNT and CDR2 YENEEA.